This TCR beta chain comes out of a study of T cell responses to AZD1222 COVID-19 vaccine. V was pared by 9 bases and J by 2 bases, with 19 bases between. CDR1 is LNHDA and CDR2 is SQIVND in the germline V gene (reference sequence). This CDR3 is 15 amino acids long. The data were produced by immunoSEQ multiplex PCR, yet TCRdb's version contains in-frame clones alone and is incomplete. This table has about 55,000 clones, about 85% appearing once. Comment on this clone: Its antigen is still unknown.

Study findings and constraints: Seropositive status at baseline applied to only a handful of AZD1222 recipients.

This clonotype was obtained from an adult in good health. The sequencing used peripheral blood, collected on day 0 of AZD1222 vaccination. The chain uses TRBV19 and TRBJ1-1, with D tentatively TRBD1 (5 bases). In nucleotides, the CDR3 is TGTGCCAGCCAAAGGACTTCCTGGGACAACACTGAAGCTTTCTTT. This codes for CASQRTSWDNTEAFF.